What follows are 18 T cell receptor beta chains derived from one specimen sequenced in a study of patients and donors after allogeneic stem cell transplantation (dated by TCRdb to the early 2020s). The library came from RT-PCR. Sequenced on a NextSeq 550. TCRdb itself trimmed the public reads at Q25 with fastp, ran MiXCR and retained productive beta chains. Every entry covers one CDR3 protein and lists the most common genes and DNA from its rows. The sample table contains around 150,000 distinct CDR3 sequences; only one count was recorded for about two fifths of them. 50% to 65% of the sample is taken by the ten largest. Sequenced material: blood, either unsorted or a sorted T cell fraction (not recorded which). The receptors shown here come from a human donor who was either an allogeneic HSCT recipient or a stem cell or donor lymphocyte infusion donor (not recorded which). It is not recorded whose cells these are; they may come from a transplant donor.

This clonotype was seen only once. The V call is TRBV27, the J call TRBJ1-6; TRBD1 is a possible D gene (5 bases). The CDR3 has 16 residues. Germline values: CDR1 MNHEY, CDR2 SMNVEV (reference sequence). The germline V and J ends were trimmed by 7 bases and 5 bases, with 18 bases remaining between them. This chain's CDR3 is CASTYREGQNNSPLHF. The CDR3 nucleotides are TGTGCCAGCACTTACCGAGAGGGGCAGAATAATTCACCCCTCCACTTT.

This clonotype came up a few times. The chain joins TRBV12-3 or TRBV12-4 to TRBJ1-4; D gene ambiguous. The V end was cut by 5 bases, the J end by 7 bases, with 11 bases between. The CDR3 sequence is 13 residues long. The CDR3: CASSQFYGEKLFF. The CDR3 region has the DNA TGTGCCAGCAGTCAATTCTACGGTGAAAAACTGTTTTTT.

The chain combines TRBV27 with TRBJ2-7; 9 positions agree with TRBD1. The V gene end was trimmed by 7 bases and the J gene end by 5 bases; junction bases not matched to a gene: 9. CDR1 MNHEY and CDR2 SMNVEV come from the germline V gene (reference sequence). CDR3 size: 14 residues. CDR3 nucleotide sequence: TGTGCCAGCACCTCGGGACAGGGTTCCCACGAGCAGTACTTC. Encoded protein: CASTSGQGSHEQYF.

The rearrangement uses TRBV7-9 and TRBJ1-1; TRBD1 is a possible D gene (5 bases). The V and J ends lost 5 bases and 8 bases respectively, with 18 bases between them. Looked up from germline, CDR1 is SEHNR and CDR2 is FQNEAQ (reference sequence). The CDR3 sequence is 14 residues long. CDR3 sequence (DNA): TGTGCCAGCAGCCGCGGGCCCCGGGGGAAAGAAGCTTTCTTT. This codes for CASSRGPRGKEAFF. Full variable domain (outside the CDR3, taken from reference TRBV7-9 and TRBJ1-1): DTGVSQNPRHKITKRGQNVTFRCDPISEHNRLYWYRQTLGQGPEFLTYFQNEAQLEKSRLLSDRFSAERPKGSFSTLEIQRTEQGDSAMYLCASSRGPRGKEAFFGQGTRLTVV.

This clonotype showed up just a few times. The rearrangement uses TRBV20-1 and TRBJ2-1; D might be TRBD2 (5 bases). V gave up 1 base and J gave up 8 bases, with 15 bases separating them. The germline CDR1 and CDR2 sequences are DFQATT and SNEGSKA (reference sequence). The CDR3 is made up of 14 amino acids. Here the CDR3 reads CSARAPYGGYEQFF. CDR3 nucleotide sequence: TGCAGTGCTAGAGCCCCTTATGGCGGGTATGAGCAGTTCTTC.

This chain connects TRBV20-1 to TRBJ2-3, with D possibly TRBD2 on 7 matching bases. The germline V gene has CDR1 DFQATT and CDR2 SNEGSKA (reference sequence). This CDR3 is built from 14 residues. Between the trimmed V and J ends, which lost 1 base and 5 bases, there was a span of 13 bases. CDR3 DNA: TGCAGTGCTAGAGCAGGCGGGGGCAAAGATACGCAGTATTTT. The encoded protein is CSARAGGGKDTQYF.

This chain connects TRBV10-3 to TRBJ2-7; 9 bases match TRBD1. The CDR3 has 18 amino acids. V was pared by 3 bases and J by 0 bases, with 12 bases of the junction left unmatched. Looked up from germline, CDR1 is ENHRY and CDR2 is SYGVKD. This chain's CDR3 is CAISDKVVGTGNSYEQYV. Here the CDR3 DNA reads TGTGCCATCAGTGATAAGGTGGTCGGGACAGGGAACTCCTACGAGCAGTACGTC.

The chain is built from TRBV27 and TRBJ2-2; TRBD2 agrees at 11 bases. The germline gives CDR1 MNHEY, CDR2 SMNVEV (reference sequence). Losses at the gene ends were 8 bases for V and 6 bases for J; bases not matched to a gene: 14. CDR3 length: 17 amino acids. CDR3 amino acids: CASGRTAGTSGAGELFF. CDR3 DNA: TGTGCCAGCGGAAGGACAGCCGGGACTAGCGGAGCCGGGGAGCTGTTTTTT.

This clonotype was seen many times. The chain combines TRBV12-3 or TRBV12-4 with TRBJ1-1, with D possibly being TRBD1 (6 bases). The length of the CDR3 is 13 residues. The V end was cut by 6 bases, the J end by 7 bases, with 15 bases between. CDR3 coding DNA: TGTGCCAGCAGCCTCGGGACACTAGGTGAAGCTTTCTTT. Amino acid sequence: CASSLGTLGEAFF.

The J gene is TRBJ1-2, the V gene TRBV12-3 or TRBV12-4; D unresolved. The CDR3 extends over 18 amino acids. Between the trimmed V and J ends, which lost 5 bases and 5 bases, there was a span of 27 bases. This CDR3 is CASSLEPGHREKAYGYTF. The DNA of the CDR3 is TGTGCCAGCAGTCTGGAACCGGGCCACAGAGAAAAGGCATATGGCTACACCTTC.

In DNA form, the CDR3 reads TGTGCCAGCAGTTTGAGGGGAGTTGGCTACACCTTC. It encodes CASSLRGVGYTF. V usage is TRBV12-3 or TRBV12-4 and J usage is TRBJ1-2; D is possibly TRBD1 (5 bases). Trimming removed 3 bases at V and 7 bases at J, with 9 bases between. This CDR3 comprises 12 residues.

This sequence joins TRBV7-8 and TRBJ1-2, with 8 bases lining up with TRBD1. CDR3 length: 16 amino acids. CDR1 is SGHVS, CDR2 FQNEAQ, per germline. Trimming took 1 base from V and 4 from J; bases not matched to a gene: 8. CDR3: CASSLVLQGAAYGYTF. DNA of the CDR3: TGTGCCAGCAGCTTAGTTCTTCAGGGGGCGGCCTATGGCTACACCTTC. Looking up the rest from reference TRBV7-8 and TRBJ1-2 gives the full variable domain: GAGVSQSPRYKVAKRGQDVALRCDPISGHVSLFWYQQALGQGPEFLTYFQNEAQLDKSGLPSDRFFAERPEGSVSTLKIQRTQQEDSAVYLCASSLVLQGAAYGYTFGSGTRLTVV.

This clonotype was seen a few times. The chain uses TRBV6-1 and TRBJ1-1; 8 bases map to TRBD1. This CDR3 is built from 15 residues. The germline V gene encodes CDR1 MNHNS and CDR2 SASEGT. Trimming at V came to 5 bases and at J to 3 bases, leaving 8 bases not matched to a gene. The CDR3 DNA is TGTGCCAGCAGTTCCCGGACAGGGCTTTACACTGAAGCTTTCTTT. Translated, it gives CASSSRTGLYTEAFF.

The gene calls are TRBV10-3 and TRBJ1-1; D may be TRBD1 (6 bases). Germline V gene data show CDR1 as ENHRY and CDR2 as SYGVKD. The CDR3 loop spans 14 amino acids. The V and J ends lost 4 bases and 0 bases respectively, with 9 bases between them. This chain's CDR3 is CAISGTDMNTEAFF. The CDR3 coding sequence is TGTGCCATCAGTGGGACAGACATGAACACTGAAGCTTTCTTT.

V usage is TRBV6-5 and J usage is TRBJ1-6, with D maybe TRBD1 (6 bases). V was clipped by 2 bases and J by 1 base, with 18 bases between them. This CDR3 is built from 19 residues. The germline gives CDR1 MNHEY, CDR2 SVGAGI. Here the CDR3 DNA reads TGTGCCAGCAGTTACCTTTGGGTGGGGGGCTCGTCCTATAATTCACCCCTCCACTTT. Protein: CASSYLWVGGSSYNSPLHF.

This clonotype was detected only a few times. The chain has TRBV12-3 or TRBV12-4 and TRBJ1-2, with D uncertain. V was cut by 4 bases and J by 0 bases, with 9 bases left in between. This CDR3 contains 14 residues. The CDR3 DNA follows: TGTGCCAGCAGTTGGGAAGGGACTAACTATGGCTACACCTTC. This gives the protein CASSWEGTNYGYTF.

This clonotype appeared a few times. The V gene is TRBV10-3, the J gene TRBJ1-1; D unresolved. This CDR3 comprises 16 residues. The germline CDR1 and CDR2 sequences are ENHRY and SYGVKD. V shed 0 bases and J shed 1 base, with 12 bases lying between them. The CDR3 spells CAISESINAGNTEAFF. Written as DNA, the CDR3 is TGTGCCATCAGTGAGTCGATAAACGCCGGGAACACTGAAGCTTTCTTT.

J is TRBJ2-1 and V is TRBV6-2 or TRBV6-3; D assignment may be TRBD1 or TRBD2 (5 bases each). Germline assignment: CDR1 MNHEY and CDR2 SVGEGT. V was shortened by 2 bases and J by 8 bases, with 13 bases between the two germline ends. The CDR3 is made up of 14 amino acids. The CDR3 bases are TGTGCCAGCAGTTACGAGAGGGGTAGTGATGAGCAGTTCTTC. It encodes CASSYERGSDEQFF.